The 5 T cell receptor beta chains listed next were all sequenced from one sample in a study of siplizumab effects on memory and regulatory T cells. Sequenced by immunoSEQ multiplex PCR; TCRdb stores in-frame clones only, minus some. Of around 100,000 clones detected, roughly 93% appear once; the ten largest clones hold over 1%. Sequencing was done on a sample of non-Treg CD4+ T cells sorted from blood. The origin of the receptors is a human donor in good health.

This chain's CDR3 is CASTYSGHLTGNTIYF. The CDR3 nucleotides read TGCGCCAGCACCTACTCGGGACATCTGACGGGAAACACCATATATTTT. This chain connects TRBV4-1 to TRBJ1-3, with D possibly matching TRBD1 (6 bases). Looked up from germline, CDR1 is MGHRA and CDR2 is YSYEKL. The CDR3 contains 16 residues. V shed 7 bases and J shed 4 bases, with 20 bases lying between them.

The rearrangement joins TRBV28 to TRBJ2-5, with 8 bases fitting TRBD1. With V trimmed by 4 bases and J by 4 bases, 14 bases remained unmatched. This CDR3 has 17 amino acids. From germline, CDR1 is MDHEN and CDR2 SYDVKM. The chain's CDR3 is CASSSQGAKDMGETQYF. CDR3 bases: TGTGCCAGCAGTTCCCAGGGGGCGAAGGATATGGGAGAGACCCAGTACTTC.

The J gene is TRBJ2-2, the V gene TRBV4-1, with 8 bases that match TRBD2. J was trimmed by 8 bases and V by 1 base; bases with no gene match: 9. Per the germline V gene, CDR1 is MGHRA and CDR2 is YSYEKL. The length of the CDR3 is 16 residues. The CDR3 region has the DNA TGCGCCAGCAGCCAAGTAGTACCGGGAGGGCCGGGGGAGCTGTTTTTT. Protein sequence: CASSQVVPGGPGELFF.

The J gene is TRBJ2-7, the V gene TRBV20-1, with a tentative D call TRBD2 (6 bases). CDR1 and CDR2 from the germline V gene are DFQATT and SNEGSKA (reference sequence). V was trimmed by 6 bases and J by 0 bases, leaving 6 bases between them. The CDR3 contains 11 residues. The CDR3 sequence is CSAGGSYEQYF. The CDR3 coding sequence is TGCAGTGCGGGGGGCTCCTACGAGCAGTACTTC.

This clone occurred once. Here the CDR3 reads CASSFGSGGDTDTQYF. CDR3 in DNA: TGTGCCAGCAGCTTTGGTTCGGGAGGGGACACAGATACGCAGTATTTT. V is TRBV5-5 and J is TRBJ2-3; 8 bases line up with TRBD2. The V gene end was trimmed by 2 bases and the J gene end by 2 bases; junction bases not matched to a gene: 7. The length of the CDR3 is 16 residues. Germline assignment: CDR1 SGHKS and CDR2 YYEKEE (reference sequence).